Here is one T cell receptor beta chain with its context. The antigen remains undetermined. This sample was included in a study of T cell clones after liver transplantation. Study overall: Apart from three HCV-positive recipients, transplants were for non-autoimmune, non-viral reasons. Subjects received no induction therapy and standard immunosuppression until randomization at 12-24 months post-transplant. Study conclusions and caveats: Post-transplant, graft-donor-reactive CD4 TCRbeta sequences in blood dropped significantly in 5 of 8 subjects.

Sequencing used immunoSEQ multiplex PCR; TCRdb keeps in-frame clones, though not all of them. The sample carries tens of thousands of clones, approximately 63% recorded once. Sorting of unstimulated PBMCs yielded separate CD3+CD4+ and CD3+CD8+ fractions. V dropped 4 bases and J dropped 6 bases, with 21 bases sitting between them. CDR1 is SGHNT and CDR2 is YYREEE in the germline V gene (reference sequence). This CDR3 comprises 16 residues. The receptor was derived from a human patient who received a liver transplant. Some T cells may be graft donor cells. The chain carries TRBV5-4 and TRBJ2-3; weak D call: TRBD2 (5 bases). The sample was CD4+ T cells from blood, taken at the roughly 15-month timepoint. CDR3 DNA sequence: TGTGCCAGCAGCCCGGAGGCTAGCCGAATGACGGATACGCAGTATTTT. Translating it yields CASSPEASRMTDTQYF.